This T cell receptor (beta chain) was observed in a study of T cell responses to AZD1222 COVID-19 vaccine. As for the study in general: Recipients boosted at about 4 weeks or about 12 weeks are pooled.

The CDR3 runs to 15 residues. With 3 bases removed from V and 2 bases from J, the gap between germline ends came to 13 bases. Germline CDR1 and CDR2: SGHNT and YENEEA. As concerns this clone: The antigen remains undetermined.

TCRdb's copy holds only in-frame clones and misses some; the assay was immunoSEQ multiplex PCR. The sample consists of roughly 99,000 clones, around 92% of them appearing once. Study-level findings and limits: After two AZD1222 doses, spike-specific TCR breadth and depth rose versus day 0. Most donors were white British and more were female, and clonal diversity was possibly underestimated. Spike regions recognized by vaccine-associated CD4 TCRs spanned the protein, led by 160-218 and 743-854.

The sequencing here drew on peripheral blood, taken on day 0 of AZD1222 vaccination. This clonotype was sampled from an adult in good health. The chain carries TRBV11-3 and TRBJ2-5, with D perhaps matching TRBD1 (7 bases). CDR3 protein: CASSFGQGGQETQYF. CDR3 sequence (DNA): TGTGCCAGCAGCTTCGGGCAGGGGGGACAAGAGACCCAGTACTTC.